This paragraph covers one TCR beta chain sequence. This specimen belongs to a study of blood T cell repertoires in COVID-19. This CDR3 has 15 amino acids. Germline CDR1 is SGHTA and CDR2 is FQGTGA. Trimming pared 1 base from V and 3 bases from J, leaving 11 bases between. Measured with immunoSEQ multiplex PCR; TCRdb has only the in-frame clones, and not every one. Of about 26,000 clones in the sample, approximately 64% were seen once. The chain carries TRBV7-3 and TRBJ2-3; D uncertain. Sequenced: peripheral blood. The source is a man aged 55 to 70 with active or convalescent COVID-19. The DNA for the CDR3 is TGTGCCAGCAGCTTAAATGTTGCAGGAACAGATACGCAGTATTTT. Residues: CASSLNVAGTDTQYF.